This T cell receptor (beta chain) stems from a study of early T cells in non-severe SARS-CoV-2 infection. Study in general: Chains stayed unpaired after sequencing of bulk RNA from unsorted whole blood.

The CDR3 has 11 amino acids. V lost 7 bases and J lost 8, with 10 bases in between. Germline V gene lookup returns CDR1 SGHRS and CDR2 YFSETQ. This clonotype has a count of ten or more. Its specificity is not known. Unique molecular identifier tags were affixed to discrete cDNA molecules. TCRdb reprocessed the 5' RACE reads via MiXCR and lists one record per CDR3 protein. The table has 35,000 to 40,000 distinct CDR3 sequences, roughly 6% seen once. Study findings and constraints: Anti-spike CD8 responses were favored in VDJdb matching, and private and CD4 specificities were missed.

The sequence was obtained from an adult who was a healthcare worker with PCR-confirmed SARS-CoV-2 infection or an uninfected control (not recorded which). The sample consisted of whole blood. V usage is TRBV5-1 and J usage is TRBJ2-1; tentative D call: TRBD2 (5 bases). The CDR3 region has the DNA TGCGCCAGCTTCGAGGGCCATGAGCAGTTCTTC. Translation: CASFEGHEQFF.